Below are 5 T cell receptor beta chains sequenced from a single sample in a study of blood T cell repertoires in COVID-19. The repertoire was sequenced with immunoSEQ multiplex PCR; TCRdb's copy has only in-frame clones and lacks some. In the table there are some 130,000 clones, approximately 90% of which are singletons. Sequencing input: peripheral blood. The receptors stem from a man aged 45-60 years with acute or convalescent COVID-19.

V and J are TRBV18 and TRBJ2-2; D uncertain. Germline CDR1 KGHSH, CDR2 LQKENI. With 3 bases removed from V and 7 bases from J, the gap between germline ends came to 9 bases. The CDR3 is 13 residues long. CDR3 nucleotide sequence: TGTGCCAGCTCACCTAATTCGGGCGGGGAGCTGTTTTTT. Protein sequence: CASSPNSGGELFF.

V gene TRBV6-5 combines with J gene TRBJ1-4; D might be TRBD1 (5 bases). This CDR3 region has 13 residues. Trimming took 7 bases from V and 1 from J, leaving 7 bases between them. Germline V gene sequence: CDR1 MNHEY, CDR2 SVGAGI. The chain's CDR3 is CASMGGTNEKLFF. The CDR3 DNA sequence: TGTGCCAGCATGGGGGGAACTAATGAAAAACTGTTTTTT.

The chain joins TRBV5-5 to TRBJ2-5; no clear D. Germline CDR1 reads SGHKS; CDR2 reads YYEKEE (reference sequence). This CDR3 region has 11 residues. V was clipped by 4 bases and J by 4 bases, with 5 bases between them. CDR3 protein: CASSTRETQYF. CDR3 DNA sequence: TGTGCCAGCAGCACCAGAGAGACCCAGTACTTC. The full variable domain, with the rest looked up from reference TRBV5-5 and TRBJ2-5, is DAGVTQSPTHLIKTRGQQVTLRCSPISGHKSVSWYQQVLGQGPQFIFQYYEKEERGRGNFPDRFSARQFPNYSSELNVNALLLGDSALYLCASSTRETQYFGPGTRLLVL.

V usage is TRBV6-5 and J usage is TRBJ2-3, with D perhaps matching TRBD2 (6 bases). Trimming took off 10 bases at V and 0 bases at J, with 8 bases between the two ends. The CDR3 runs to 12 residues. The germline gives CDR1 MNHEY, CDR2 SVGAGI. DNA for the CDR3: TGTGCCACCAGCGGGAGCACAGATACGCAGTATTTT. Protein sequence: CATSGSTDTQYF.

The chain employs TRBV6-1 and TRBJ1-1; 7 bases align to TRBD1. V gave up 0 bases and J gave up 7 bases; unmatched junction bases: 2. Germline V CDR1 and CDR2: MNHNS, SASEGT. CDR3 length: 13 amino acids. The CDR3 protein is CASSEAPGGEAFF. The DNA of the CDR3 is TGTGCCAGCAGTGAAGCGCCAGGGGGTGAAGCTTTCTTT.